The 22 T cell receptor beta chains below come from one sample, sequenced in a study of memory CD4+ T cells and cytomegalovirus serostatus (dated by TCRdb to between 2018 and 2021). The library relied on the immunoSEQ multiplex PCR assay. The immuneACCESS repertoire file appears here via TCRdb, limited to in-frame rearrangements. These files lack a portion of the clones; in checked studies, under half of the deficit traces to unresolved V genes, and the cause of the others is not known. This sample has some 41,000 clones in its table, and around 79% of those were observed once. Approximately 0.77% of the sample is taken by the ten largest. A FACSAria II was used to sort memory CD4+ T cells, defined as single viable CD3+CD4+CD8-CD45RO+ cells. Sequencing was carried out using memory CD4+ T cells from blood. The source of these receptors is an adult in good health and CMV-seronegative.

There are a few counts of this clone. The chain is built from TRBV5-6 and TRBJ2-5, with D possibly being TRBD2 (5 bases). This CDR3 spans 12 amino acids. V gave up 4 bases and J gave up 4 bases, with 8 bases separating them. CDR1 is SGHDT and CDR2 is YYEEEE in the germline V gene. The CDR3 protein is CASSTGLETQYF. For the CDR3, the DNA is TGTGCCAGCAGCACCGGACTAGAGACCCAGTACTTC.

V and J are TRBV6-6 and TRBJ1-1, with D maybe TRBD1 (6 bases). The length of the CDR3 is 14 residues. CDR1 and CDR2 (germline): MNHNY, SVGAGI (reference sequence). The V end was cut by 8 bases, the J end by 4 bases, with 17 bases between. CDR3 in DNA: TGTGCCAGCGAGGCAGTCAGGGGTTTCACTGAAGCTTTCTTT. The encoded protein is CASEAVRGFTEAFF.

The chain is built from TRBV5-6 and TRBJ2-2; 8 bases align to TRBD2. The CDR3 sequence is 18 residues long. Trimming removed 4 bases from V and 4 bases from J; junction bases left unmatched: 15. Germline CDR1 SGHDT, CDR2 YYEEEE. The CDR3 spells CASSRLLFGGAITGELFF. CDR3 bases: TGTGCCAGCAGCAGGCTCCTTTTCGGGGGGGCCATCACCGGGGAGCTGTTTTTT.

The DNA of the CDR3 is TGTGCCAGCAGTCCACTAGCGGGGGGCGCAGACGACGGGGAGACCCAGTACTTC. Protein product: CASSPLAGGADDGETQYF. The genes are TRBV2 and TRBJ2-5; TRBD2 aligns across 12 bases. V dropped 5 bases and J dropped 5; count of bases not matched to a gene: 15. This CDR3 has 18 residues. Germline loops: CDR1 SNHLY, CDR2 FYNNEI.

The V call is TRBV6-1, the J call TRBJ1-4, with 9 bases aligning to TRBD1. The germline gives CDR1 MNHNS, CDR2 SASEGT. This CDR3 region has 15 residues. Trimming at V came to 3 bases and at J to 8 bases, leaving 7 bases not matched to a gene. The CDR3 is CASSERQGVKEKLFF. CDR3 DNA: TGTGCCAGCAGTGAGAGACAGGGGGTGAAGGAAAAACTGTTTTTT.

This clone was found a few times. V and J are TRBV19 and TRBJ1-5; D is unclear. V lost 2 bases and J 6 bases, leaving 14 bases between the germline ends. The germline gives CDR1 LNHDA, CDR2 SQIVND (reference sequence). The CDR3 is 15 amino acids. In nucleotides, the CDR3 is TGTGCCAGTAGTATACTCACGGGCTGGGTTCAGCCCCAGCATTTT. Its translation is CASSILTGWVQPQHF.

This clone appeared once. CDR3 amino acids: CASRRGGPGISRPQHF. Written as DNA, the CDR3 is TGTGCCAGCAGAAGAGGAGGGCCCGGGATTAGTCGGCCCCAGCATTTT. The chain links TRBV2 to TRBJ1-5; D is uncertain. V was shortened by 6 bases and J by 9 bases, with 24 bases between the two germline ends. This CDR3 contains 16 residues. Germline V gene data show CDR1 as SNHLY and CDR2 as FYNNEI.

A few counts support this clone. The V call is TRBV5-6, the J call TRBJ1-2, with 8 positions matching TRBD1. This CDR3 is built from 14 residues. V lost 5 bases, J lost 9 bases, and 12 bases stayed unmatched. CDR1 is SGHDT and CDR2 is YYEEEE in the germline V gene. The CDR3 loop is CASSGVDGTGRYTF. The CDR3 region has the DNA TGTGCCAGCAGTGGAGTAGACGGGACAGGACGCTACACCTTC. Supplemented by reference TRBV5-6 and TRBJ1-2, the full variable domain reads DAGVTQSPTHLIKTRGQQVTLRCSPKSGHDTVSWYQQALGQGPQFIFQYYEEEERQRGNFPDRFSGHQFPNYSSELNVNALLLGDSALYLCASSGVDGTGRYTFGSGTRLTVV.

The chain uses TRBV18 and TRBJ2-7; perhaps TRBD2 as D (6 bases). This CDR3 has 17 amino acids. Looked up from germline, CDR1 is KGHSH and CDR2 is LQKENI. V lost 1 base and J 2 bases, leaving 18 bases between the germline ends. CDR3 loop: CASSPLMAGGIPYEQYF. The CDR3 region has the DNA TGTGCCAGCTCACCACTAATGGCGGGCGGGATACCCTACGAGCAGTACTTC. The full variable domain, its missing parts supplied by reference TRBV18 and TRBJ2-7, is NAGVMQNPRHLVRRRGQEARLRCSPMKGHSHVYWYRQLPEEGLKFMVYLQKENIIDESGMPKERFSAEFPKEGPSILRIQQVVRGDSAAYFCASSPLMAGGIPYEQYFGPGTRLTVT.

On this clone: The same CDR3 also results from other DNA sequences found in this sample. This rearrangement joins TRBV6-5 to TRBJ1-2; no firm D call. The CDR3 runs 14 residues. Germline V lookup: CDR1 MNHEY, CDR2 SVGAGI. V was clipped by 2 bases and J by 2 bases, with 9 bases between them. The CDR3 loop is CASSYDGKNYGYTF. The CDR3 coding sequence is TGTGCCAGCAGTTACGATGGGAAAAACTATGGCTACACCTTC.

This chain links TRBV5-1 with TRBJ2-7, with 8 positions matching TRBD1. J gave up 5 bases and V 1 base, and 5 bases lay outside the gene matches. The length of the CDR3 is 14 residues. Germline-derived CDR1 and CDR2 are SGHRS and YFSETQ. The CDR3 bases are TGCGCCAGCAGCTTGAGACAGGGGTGGAACGAGCAGTACTTC. Translating it yields CASSLRQGWNEQYF. The complete variable domain, with remaining parts taken from reference TRBV5-1 and TRBJ2-7, reads KAGVTQTPRYLIKTRGQQVTLSCSPISGHRSVSWYQQTPGQGLQFLFEYFSETQRNKGNFPGRFSGRQFSNSRSEMNVSTLELGDSALYLCASSLRQGWNEQYFGPGTRLTVT.

This clone was recorded a few times. The chain employs TRBV7-8 and TRBJ1-1; D possibly corresponds to TRBD1 (5 bases). The CDR3 spans 12 residues. The germline V gene has CDR1 SGHVS and CDR2 FQNEAQ. With 2 bases removed from V and 10 bases from J, the gap between germline ends came to 11 bases. CDR3 amino acids: CASSLPSGTAFF. The CDR3 DNA reads as TGTGCCAGCAGCTTACCAAGTGGGACAGCTTTCTTT.

The J gene is TRBJ2-2, the V gene TRBV5-5; TRBD2 matches 9 bases. The CDR3 has 16 amino acids. Germline CDR1 SGHKS, CDR2 YYEKEE (reference sequence). Trimming took 0 bases from V and 5 from J; bases not matched to a gene: 5. CDR3 amino acids: CASSLARGGRTGELFF. In nucleotides, the CDR3 is TGTGCCAGCAGCTTGGCGCGGGGGGGCCGTACCGGGGAGCTGTTTTTT.

The table lists this clone with a few counts. The chain carries TRBV11-2 and TRBJ2-3, with TRBD2 matching over 8 bases. Germline V gene data show CDR1 as SGHAT and CDR2 as FQNNGV. J was trimmed by 0 bases and V by 1 base; bases with no gene match: 3. The CDR3 has 16 residues. CDR3 sequence (DNA): TGTGCCAGCAGCTTAGGGGTAGCGGGGAGCACAGATACGCAGTATTTT. It specifies CASSLGVAGSTDTQYF.

The rearrangement joins TRBV6-6 to TRBJ1-6; maybe TRBD1 (6 bases). The CDR3 is 15 residues long. CDR1 is MNHNY, CDR2 SVGAGI, per germline (reference sequence). V lost 7 bases and J lost 6, with 16 bases in between. The CDR3 loop is CASTYRGQTNSPLHF. In nucleotides, the CDR3 is TGTGCCAGCACCTACCGGGGGCAGACTAATTCACCCCTCCACTTT.

This chain links TRBV7-9 with TRBJ1-1; TRBD1 agrees at 7 bases. This CDR3 has 16 amino acids. Per the germline V gene, CDR1 is SEHNR and CDR2 is FQNEAQ (reference sequence). Losses at the gene ends were 3 bases for V and 5 bases for J; bases not matched to a gene: 12. The CDR3 nucleotides read TGTGCCAGCAGCTTGGGGGATCCAGGGGGACGAACTGAAGCTTTCTTT. Amino acids: CASSLGDPGGRTEAFF.

The gene calls are TRBV5-1 and TRBJ2-2; 9 bases line up with TRBD1. The ends lost 4 bases at V and 6 bases at J; junction bases unmatched: 13. Germline V lookup: CDR1 SGHRS, CDR2 YFSETQ. CDR3 length: 17 amino acids. The CDR3 here is CASSQHTGGIVAGELFF. The CDR3 DNA follows: TGCGCCAGCAGCCAGCACACAGGGGGCATAGTCGCCGGGGAGCTGTTTTTT.

This chain's CDR3 is CASSIGQGVDTQYF. DNA of the CDR3: TGTGCCAGCAGCATCGGACAGGGGGTGGATACGCAGTATTTT. The chain has TRBV5-4 and TRBJ2-3, with TRBD1 matching over 10 bases. This CDR3 contains 14 residues. After removal of 4 bases from V and 6 bases from J, the junction contained 5 bases not matched to a gene. Germline V gene lookup returns CDR1 SGHNT and CDR2 YYREEE (reference sequence).

A single count supports this clone. The rearrangement links TRBV27 to TRBJ1-4; 8 nucleotides align to TRBD1. Germline V lookup: CDR1 MNHEY, CDR2 SMNVEV (reference sequence). Trimming took 7 bases from V and 7 from J; bases not matched to a gene: 8. The length of the CDR3 is 14 residues. CDR3 sequence reads: CASTQTGAGEKLFF. CDR3 bases: TGTGCCAGCACCCAGACAGGGGCTGGTGAAAAACTGTTTTTT.

This clone was detected only once. The chain carries TRBV21-1 and TRBJ1-5. TRBV21-1 is a pseudogene. This CDR3 contains 15 residues. Here the CDR3 reads CASSKPVHSNQPQHF. In DNA form, the CDR3 reads TGTGCCAGCAGCAAGCCGGTACATAGCAATCAGCCCCAGCATTTT.

The chain couples TRBV27 to TRBJ2-7; 10 nucleotides agree with TRBD1. Unmatched junction bases numbered 10, after V lost 6 bases and J lost 2 bases. Germline-derived CDR1 and CDR2 are MNHEY and SMNVEV (reference sequence). The CDR3 extends over 16 amino acids. The CDR3 loop is CASSQRVGQGTYEQYF. The CDR3 nucleotides are TGTGCCAGCAGCCAAAGGGTGGGACAGGGGACCTACGAGCAGTACTTC.

The rearrangement joins TRBV7-8 to TRBJ2-7, with 9 positions matching TRBD1. The germline gives CDR1 SGHVS, CDR2 FQNEAQ. The trim removed 3 bases at V and 3 bases at J, leaving 0 bases unmatched. The CDR3 has 13 amino acids. The CDR3 bases are TGTGCCAGCAGCTTGACAGGGGGCTACGAGCAGTACTTC. Translating it yields CASSLTGGYEQYF.